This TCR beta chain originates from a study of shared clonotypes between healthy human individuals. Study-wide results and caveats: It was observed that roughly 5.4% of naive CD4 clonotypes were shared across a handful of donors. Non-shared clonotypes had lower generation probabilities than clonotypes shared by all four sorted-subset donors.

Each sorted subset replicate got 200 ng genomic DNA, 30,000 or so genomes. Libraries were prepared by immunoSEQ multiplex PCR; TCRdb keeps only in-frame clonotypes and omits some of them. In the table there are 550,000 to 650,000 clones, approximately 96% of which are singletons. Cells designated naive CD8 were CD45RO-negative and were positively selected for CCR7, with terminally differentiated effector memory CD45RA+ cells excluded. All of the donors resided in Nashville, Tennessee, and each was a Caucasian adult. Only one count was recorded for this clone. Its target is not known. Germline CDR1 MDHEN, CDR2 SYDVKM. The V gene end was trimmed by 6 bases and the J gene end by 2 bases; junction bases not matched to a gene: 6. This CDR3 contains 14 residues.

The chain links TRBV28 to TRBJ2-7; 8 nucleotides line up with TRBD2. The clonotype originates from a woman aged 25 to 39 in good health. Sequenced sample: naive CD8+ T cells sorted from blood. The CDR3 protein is CASRIAGPPYEQYF. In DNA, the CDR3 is TGTGCCAGCAGAATAGCGGGACCCCCCTACGAGCAGTACTTC.